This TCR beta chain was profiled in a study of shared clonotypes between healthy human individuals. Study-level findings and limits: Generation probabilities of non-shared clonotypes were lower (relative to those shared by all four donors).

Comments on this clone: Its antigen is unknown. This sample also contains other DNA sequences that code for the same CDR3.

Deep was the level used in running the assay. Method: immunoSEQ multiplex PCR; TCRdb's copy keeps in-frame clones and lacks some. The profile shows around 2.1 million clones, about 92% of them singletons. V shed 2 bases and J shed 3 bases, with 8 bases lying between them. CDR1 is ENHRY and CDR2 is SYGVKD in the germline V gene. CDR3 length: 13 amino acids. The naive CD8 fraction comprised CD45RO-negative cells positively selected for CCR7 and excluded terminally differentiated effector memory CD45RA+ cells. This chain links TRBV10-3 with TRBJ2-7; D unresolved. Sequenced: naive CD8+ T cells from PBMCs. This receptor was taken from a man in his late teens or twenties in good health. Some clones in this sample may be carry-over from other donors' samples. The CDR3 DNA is TGTGCCATCAGTGAGGGATTGGGCTACGAGCAGTACTTC. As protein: CAISEGLGYEQYF.